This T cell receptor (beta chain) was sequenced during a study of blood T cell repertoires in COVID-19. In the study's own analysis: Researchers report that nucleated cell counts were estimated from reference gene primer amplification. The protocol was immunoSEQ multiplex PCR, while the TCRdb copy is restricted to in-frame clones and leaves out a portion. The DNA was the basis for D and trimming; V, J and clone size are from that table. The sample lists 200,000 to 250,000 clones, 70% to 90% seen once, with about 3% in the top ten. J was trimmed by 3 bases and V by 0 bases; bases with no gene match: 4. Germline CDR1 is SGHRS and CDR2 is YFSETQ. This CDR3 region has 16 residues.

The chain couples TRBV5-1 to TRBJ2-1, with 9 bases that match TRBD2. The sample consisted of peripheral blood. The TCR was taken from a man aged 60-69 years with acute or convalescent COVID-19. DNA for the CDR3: TGCGCCAGCAGCTTGGGGGCTAGCGGGGTCTACAATGAGCAGTTCTTC. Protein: CASSLGASGVYNEQFF.